Listed below are T cell receptor beta chains from one sample, sequenced in a study of OX40 agonist ivuxolimab in advanced cancers. Using immunoSEQ multiplex PCR, the repertoire was profiled, and TCRdb retains in-frame clones only, with some absent. The sample has about 100,000 clones, 90% seen once. The sequenced sample was CD4+ or CD8+ T cells sorted from blood, obtained in a trial of the OX40 agonist ivuxolimab. The receptors shown here come from an adult with an advanced solid tumor such as melanoma, head and neck, liver or kidney cancer. The CDR3 runs from the conserved cysteine through the conserved F or W. The D gene is left open where the match is weak. Clone size, where shown, is once, few, many, or a class for clones that have expanded.

D: -
size: -
V: TRBV6-5
J: TRBJ2-7
CDR3: CASSATVLHSYEQYF
DNA: TGTGCCAGCAGTGCGACAGTGCTTCACTCCTACGAGCAGTACTTC

D: -
size: -
V: TRBV25-1
J: TRBJ2-2
CDR3: CASSDASRTGELFF
DNA: TGTGCCAGCAGTGACGCGTCGCGCACCGGGGAGCTGTTTTTT

D: -
size: -
V: TRBV7-2
J: TRBJ2-7
CDR3: CASSVNRGGTYEQYF
DNA: TGTGCCAGCAGCGTTAACAGAGGGGGGACTTACGAGCAGTACTTC

D: -
size: -
V: TRBV19
J: TRBJ1-4
CDR3: CASTTTGYEKLFF
DNA: TGTGCCAGTACGACCACAGGGTACGAAAAACTGTTTTTT

D: -
size: once
V: TRBV2
J: TRBJ2-3
CDR3: CASDPTRRDTQYF
DNA: TGTGCCAGCGACCCAACACGTCGAGATACGCAGTATTTT

D: -
size: -
V: TRBV4-3
J: TRBJ1-4
CDR3: CASSQDLAGPSFATNEKLFF
DNA: TGCGCCAGCAGCCAAGATCTGGCAGGGCCCTCCTTTGCAACTAATGAAAAACTGTTTTTT

D: TRBD2
size: once
V: TRBV11-2
J: TRBJ2-1
CDR3: CASSSHLAGKYNEQFF
DNA: TGTGCCAGCAGCTCCCATCTAGCGGGAAAATACAATGAGCAGTTCTTC

D: TRBD1
size: -
V: TRBV19
J: TRBJ1-5
CDR3: CASSMEQGPHQPQHF
DNA: TGTGCCAGTAGTATGGAACAGGGGCCCCATCAGCCCCAGCATTTT

D: TRBD2
size: -
V: TRBV5-6
J: TRBJ2-3
CDR3: CASSLSAGARTDTQYF
DNA: TGTGCCAGCAGCCTGTCGGCGGGAGCGCGCACAGATACGCAGTATTTT

D: -
size: -
V: TRBV7-9
J: TRBJ1-6
CDR3: CASSHRRDSPLHF
DNA: TGTGCCAGCAGCCACCGACGAGATTCACCCCTCCACTTT

D: -
size: -
V: TRBV28
J: TRBJ2-1
CDR3: CASSLFGRALDEQFF
DNA: TGTGCCAGCAGTTTATTCGGGCGCGCCTTAGATGAGCAGTTCTTC

D: TRBD1
size: -
V: TRBV6-5
J: TRBJ1-1
CDR3: CASSTRGRGAFF
DNA: TGTGCCAGCAGTACCAGGGGGCGCGGAGCTTTCTTT

D: TRBD1
size: once
V: TRBV7-2
J: TRBJ2-7
CDR3: CASSLTVGQGAYEQYF
DNA: TGTGCCAGCAGCTTAACAGTGGGACAGGGGGCTTACGAGCAGTACTTC

D: TRBD2
size: once
V: TRBV19
J: TRBJ2-6
CDR3: CASSIDGLAGSSGANVLTF
DNA: TGTGCCAGTAGTATAGACGGGCTAGCGGGAAGCTCTGGGGCCAACGTCCTGACTTTC

D: TRBD2
size: -
V: TRBV19
J: TRBJ2-2
CDR3: CASSIGPGLASGELFF
DNA: TGTGCCAGTAGTATAGGGCCGGGACTAGCATCCGGGGAGCTGTTTTTT

D: -
size: once
V: TRBV6-1
J: TRBJ2-2
CDR3: CASNTEGRLAGELFF
DNA: TGTGCCAGCAATACAGAGGGACGTTTAGCCGGGGAGCTGTTTTTT

D: TRBD1
size: few
V: TRBV5-1
J: TRBJ1-1
CDR3: CASSITGDAEAFF
DNA: TGCGCCAGCAGTATAACAGGGGACGCTGAAGCTTTCTTT

D: TRBD1
size: -
V: TRBV11-2
J: TRBJ1-2
CDR3: CASRSTGTGPYGYTF
DNA: TGTGCCAGCAGATCGACCGGGACAGGGCCATATGGCTACACCTTC

D: -
size: -
V: TRBV10-1
J: TRBJ1-1
CDR3: CASSRHRNTEAFF
DNA: TGCGCCAGCAGTAGGCACCGGAACACTGAAGCTTTCTTT

D: -
size: -
V: TRBV19
J: TRBJ1-2
CDR3: CASSQRKDYGYTF
DNA: TGTGCCAGTAGCCAACGAAAGGACTATGGCTACACCTTC

D: -
size: -
V: TRBV6-7
J: TRBJ1-1
CDR3: CASSDAQGIVGAFF
DNA: TGTGCCAGCAGCGACGCCCAAGGTATCGTAGGAGCTTTCTTT

D: TRBD1
size: -
V: TRBV5-1
J: TRBJ2-5
CDR3: CASSFDRGSETQYF
DNA: TGCGCCAGCAGCTTCGACAGGGGCTCGGAGACCCAGTACTTC

D: -
size: -
V: TRBV4-1
J: TRBJ2-7
CDR3: CASSQETAPPHSYEQYF
DNA: TGCGCCAGCAGCCAAGAAACAGCACCGCCCCACTCCTACGAGCAGTACTTC

D: TRBD2
size: -
V: TRBV28
J: TRBJ2-7
CDR3: CASSPASSGSSYEQYF
DNA: TGTGCCAGCAGTCCGGCCTCTAGCGGGAGCTCCTACGAGCAGTACTTC

D: -
size: -
V: TRBV9
J: TRBJ2-2
CDR3: CASSVVGSLNTGELFF
DNA: TGTGCCAGCAGCGTAGTCGGGAGCTTGAACACCGGGGAGCTGTTTTTT

D: -
size: -
V: TRBV5-5
J: TRBJ2-1
CDR3: CASSFSGRYNEQFF
DNA: TGTGCCAGCAGCTTCTCGGGCCGTTACAATGAGCAGTTCTTC

D: TRBD1
size: -
V: TRBV7-9
J: TRBJ2-7
CDR3: CASSLPAGTGHSYEQYF
DNA: TGTGCCAGCAGCCTGCCCGCGGGGACAGGGCACTCCTACGAGCAGTACTTC

D: TRBD2
size: -
V: TRBV6-5
J: TRBJ2-1
CDR3: CASRAGGSYNEQFF
DNA: TGTGCCAGCAGGGCGGGAGGTTCCTACAATGAGCAGTTCTTC

D: -
size: -
V: TRBV19
J: TRBJ2-1
CDR3: CASSPTYNEQFF
DNA: TGTGCCAGTAGTCCGACCTACAATGAGCAGTTCTTC

D: -
size: -
V: TRBV4-3
J: TRBJ2-5
CDR3: CASSQDRQSSRGETQYF
DNA: TGCGCCAGCAGCCAAGATAGGCAGTCTAGCCGGGGAGAGACCCAGTACTTC

D: TRBD2
size: -
V: TRBV19
J: TRBJ2-1
CDR3: CASSISGSSYNEQFF
DNA: TGTGCCAGTAGTATCAGCGGGAGTTCCTACAATGAGCAGTTCTTC

D: -
size: -
V: TRBV10-3
J: TRBJ2-7
CDR3: CAISALAESYEQYF
DNA: TGTGCCATCAGTGCCCTAGCTGAATCCTACGAGCAGTACTTC

D: TRBD2
size: -
V: TRBV19
J: TRBJ2-1
CDR3: CASTRELAGINEQFF
DNA: TGTGCCAGTACCCGTGAACTAGCGGGAATAAATGAGCAGTTCTTC

D: -
size: -
V: TRBV9
J: TRBJ2-4
CDR3: CASSVFSLYREWNIQYF
DNA: TGTGCCAGCAGCGTGTTCTCCCTCTATAGGGAGTGGAACATTCAGTACTTC

D: TRBD1
size: -
V: TRBV5-5
J: TRBJ2-7
CDR3: CASSFADRGKNEQYF
DNA: TGTGCCAGCAGCTTTGCCGACAGGGGTAAGAACGAGCAGTACTTC

D: -
size: -
V: TRBV15
J: TRBJ2-7
CDR3: CATSRDYSYEQYF
DNA: TGTGCCACCAGCAGAGACTACTCCTACGAGCAGTACTTC

D: TRBD2
size: -
V: TRBV7-6
J: TRBJ2-7
CDR3: CASSRTSIPYEQYF
DNA: TGTGCCAGCAGTCGGACTAGTATTCCCTACGAGCAGTACTTC

D: TRBD2
size: -
V: TRBV28
J: TRBJ2-7
CDR3: CASSLRFLAGSEQYF
DNA: TGTGCCAGCAGTTTACGGTTCCTAGCGGGATCCGAGCAGTACTTC

D: -
size: -
V: TRBV27
J: TRBJ2-5
CDR3: CASSFYAQETQYF
DNA: TGTGCCAGCAGTTTTTACGCTCAAGAGACCCAGTACTTC

D: -
size: once
V: TRBV11-3
J: TRBJ1-3
CDR3: CASSLHPGNTIYF
DNA: TGTGCCAGCAGCTTACATCCCGGAAACACCATATATTTT

D: -
size: -
V: TRBV15
J: TRBJ1-4
CDR3: CATSRDRGGDEKLFF
DNA: TGTGCCACCAGCAGAGATCGTGGTGGGGATGAAAAACTGTTTTTT

D: -
size: -
V: TRBV19
J: TRBJ1-3
CDR3: CASSPTGTPSLPSGNTIYF
DNA: TGTGCCAGTAGCCCAACCGGGACGCCGTCTCTTCCTTCTGGAAACACCATATATTTT

D: TRBD1
size: once
V: TRBV6-5
J: TRBJ2-3
CDR3: CASRTWTGGTDTQYF
DNA: TGTGCCAGCAGAACATGGACAGGAGGCACAGATACGCAGTATTTT

D: -
size: -
V: TRBV19
J: TRBJ1-3
CDR3: CASISGGGGQNTIYF
DNA: TGTGCCAGTATAAGTGGTGGCGGGGGCCAGAACACCATATATTTT

D: TRBD2
size: -
V: TRBV18
J: TRBJ2-1
CDR3: CASSPVAGGPYEQFF
DNA: TGTGCCAGCTCACCAGTTGCGGGGGGACCCTATGAGCAGTTCTTC